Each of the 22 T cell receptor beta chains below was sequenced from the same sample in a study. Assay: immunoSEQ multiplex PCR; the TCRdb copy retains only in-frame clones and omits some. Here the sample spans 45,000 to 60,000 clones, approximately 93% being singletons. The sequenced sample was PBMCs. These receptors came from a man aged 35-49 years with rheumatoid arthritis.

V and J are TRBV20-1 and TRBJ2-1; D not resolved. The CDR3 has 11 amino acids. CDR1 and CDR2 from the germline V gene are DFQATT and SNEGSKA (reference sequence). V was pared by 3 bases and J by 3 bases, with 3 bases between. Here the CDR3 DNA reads TGCAGTGCTAGCTTCTACAATGAGCAGTTCTTC. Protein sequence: CSASFYNEQFF.

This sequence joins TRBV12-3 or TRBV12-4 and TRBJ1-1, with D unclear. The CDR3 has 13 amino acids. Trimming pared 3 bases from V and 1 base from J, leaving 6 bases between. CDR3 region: CASSLEGNTEAFF. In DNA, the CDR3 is TGTGCCAGCAGTTTGGAGGGGAACACTGAAGCTTTCTTT.

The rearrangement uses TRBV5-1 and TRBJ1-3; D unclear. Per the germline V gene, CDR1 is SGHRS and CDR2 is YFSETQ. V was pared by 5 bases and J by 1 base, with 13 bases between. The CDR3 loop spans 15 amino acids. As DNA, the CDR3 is TGCGCCAGCAGTCCCGGGGATGCTTCTGGAAACACCATATATTTT. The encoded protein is CASSPGDASGNTIYF. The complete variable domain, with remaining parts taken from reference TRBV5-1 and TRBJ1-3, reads KAGVTQTPRYLIKTRGQQVTLSCSPISGHRSVSWYQQTPGQGLQFLFEYFSETQRNKGNFPGRFSGRQFSNSRSEMNVSTLELGDSALYLCASSPGDASGNTIYFGEGSWLTVV.

CDR3: CASSPPRQGAREQYF. In nucleotides, the CDR3 is TGTGCCAGCAGTCCCCCCAGGCAGGGGGCAAGGGAGCAGTACTTC. The chain combines TRBV27 with TRBJ2-7; 8 positions agree with TRBD1. Germline V lookup: CDR1 MNHEY, CDR2 SMNVEV (reference sequence). The trim removed 5 bases at V and 7 bases at J, leaving 13 bases unmatched. The CDR3 runs to 15 residues.

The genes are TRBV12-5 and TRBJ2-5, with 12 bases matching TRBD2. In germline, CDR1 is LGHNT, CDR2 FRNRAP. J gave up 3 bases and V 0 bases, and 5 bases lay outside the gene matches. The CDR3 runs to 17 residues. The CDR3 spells CASGLVRTSGEEETQYF. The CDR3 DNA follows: TGTGCTAGTGGTTTGGTACGGACTAGCGGGGAGGAAGAGACCCAGTACTTC.

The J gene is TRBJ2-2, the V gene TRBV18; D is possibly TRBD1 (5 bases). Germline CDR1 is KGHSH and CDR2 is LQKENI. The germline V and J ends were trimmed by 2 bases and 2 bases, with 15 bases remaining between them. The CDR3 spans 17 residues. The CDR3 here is CASSPEQGYFNTGELFF. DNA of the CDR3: TGTGCCAGCTCACCAGAGCAGGGATACTTCAACACCGGGGAGCTGTTTTTT.

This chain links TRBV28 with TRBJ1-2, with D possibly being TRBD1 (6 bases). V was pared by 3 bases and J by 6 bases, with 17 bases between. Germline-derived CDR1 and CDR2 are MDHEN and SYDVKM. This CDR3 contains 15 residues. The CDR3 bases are TGTGCCAGCAGTTTGGGGGGCAGCTCAGGCCATGGCTACACCTTC. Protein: CASSLGGSSGHGYTF.

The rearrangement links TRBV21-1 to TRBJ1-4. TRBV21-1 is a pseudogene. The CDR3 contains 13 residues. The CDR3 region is CASSKKGPEKLFF. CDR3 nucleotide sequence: TGTGCCAGCAGCAAGAAGGGACCTGAAAAACTGTTTTTT.

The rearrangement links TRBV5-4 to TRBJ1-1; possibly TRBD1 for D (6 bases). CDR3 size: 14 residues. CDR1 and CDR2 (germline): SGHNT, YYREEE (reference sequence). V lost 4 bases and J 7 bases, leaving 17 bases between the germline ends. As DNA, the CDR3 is TGTGCCAGCAGCGGGTCAGACAGGTTCCTTGAAGCTTTCTTT. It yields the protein CASSGSDRFLEAFF. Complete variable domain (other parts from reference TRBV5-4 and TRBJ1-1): ETGVTQSPTHLIKTRGQQVTLRCSSQSGHNTVSWYQQALGQGPQFIFQYYREEENGRGNFPPRFSGLQFPNYSSELNVNALELDDSALYLCASSGSDRFLEAFFGQGTRLTVV.

The DNA for the CDR3 is TGTGCCAGCTCACCACCGGAACAGTGGAGCACAGATACGCAGTATTTT. Translating gives CASSPPEQWSTDTQYF. The chain uses TRBV18 and TRBJ2-3; no reliable D call. The CDR3 contains 16 residues. V lost 0 bases and J lost 0, with 10 bases in between. Looked up from germline, CDR1 is KGHSH and CDR2 is LQKENI.

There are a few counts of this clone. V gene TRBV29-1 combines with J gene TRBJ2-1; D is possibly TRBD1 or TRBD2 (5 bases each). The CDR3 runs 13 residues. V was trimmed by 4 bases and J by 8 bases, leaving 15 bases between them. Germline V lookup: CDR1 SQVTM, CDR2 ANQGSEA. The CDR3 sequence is CSVGSGRSDEQFF. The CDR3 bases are TGCAGCGTTGGGTCGGGACGAAGCGATGAGCAGTTCTTC.

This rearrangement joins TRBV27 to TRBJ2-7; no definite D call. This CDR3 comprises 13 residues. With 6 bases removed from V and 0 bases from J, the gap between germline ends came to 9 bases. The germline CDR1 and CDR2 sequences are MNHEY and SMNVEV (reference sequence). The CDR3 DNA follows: TGTGCCAGCAGGGACGGAAGCTCCTACGAGCAGTACTTC. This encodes CASRDGSSYEQYF.

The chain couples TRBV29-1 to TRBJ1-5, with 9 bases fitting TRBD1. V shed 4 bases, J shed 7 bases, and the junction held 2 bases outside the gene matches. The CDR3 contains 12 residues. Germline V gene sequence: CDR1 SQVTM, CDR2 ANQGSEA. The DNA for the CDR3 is TGCAGCGTTGCGACAGGGGGACAGCCCCAGCATTTT. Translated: CSVATGGQPQHF.

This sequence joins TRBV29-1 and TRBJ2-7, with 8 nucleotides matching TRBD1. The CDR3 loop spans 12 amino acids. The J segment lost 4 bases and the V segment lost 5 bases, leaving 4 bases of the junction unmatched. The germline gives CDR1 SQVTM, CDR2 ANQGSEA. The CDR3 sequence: CSVQDRAYEQYF. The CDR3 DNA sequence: TGCAGCGTTCAGGACAGGGCGTACGAGCAGTACTTC.

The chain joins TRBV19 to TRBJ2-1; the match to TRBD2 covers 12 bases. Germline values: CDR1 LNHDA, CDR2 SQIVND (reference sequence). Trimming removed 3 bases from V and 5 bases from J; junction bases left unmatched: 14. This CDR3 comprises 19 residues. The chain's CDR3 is CASSIVASGRALHDNEQFF. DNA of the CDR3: TGTGCCAGTAGTATTGTGGCTAGCGGGAGGGCCCTACATGACAATGAGCAGTTCTTC. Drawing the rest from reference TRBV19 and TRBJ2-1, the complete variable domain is DGGITQSPKYLFRKEGQNVTLSCEQNLNHDAMYWYRQDPGQGLRLIYYSQIVNDFQKGDIAEGYSVSREKKESFPLTVTSAQKNPTAFYLCASSIVASGRALHDNEQFFGPGTRLTVL.

CDR3 residues: CATSRLERYTGELFF. CDR3 sequence (DNA): TGTGCCACCAGCCGGTTGGAGAGATACACCGGGGAGCTGTTTTTT. The gene calls are TRBV19 and TRBJ2-2; the D is unclear. With 10 bases removed from V and 3 bases from J, the gap between germline ends came to 18 bases. Germline assignment: CDR1 LNHDA and CDR2 SQIVND (reference sequence). The CDR3 sequence is 15 residues long.

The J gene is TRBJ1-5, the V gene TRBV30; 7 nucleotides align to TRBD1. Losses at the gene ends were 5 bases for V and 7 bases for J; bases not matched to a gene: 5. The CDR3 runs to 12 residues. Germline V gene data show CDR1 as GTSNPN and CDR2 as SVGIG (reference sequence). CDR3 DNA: TGTGCCTGGGACAGGGAATCGCAGCCCCAGCATTTT. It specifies CAWDRESQPQHF.

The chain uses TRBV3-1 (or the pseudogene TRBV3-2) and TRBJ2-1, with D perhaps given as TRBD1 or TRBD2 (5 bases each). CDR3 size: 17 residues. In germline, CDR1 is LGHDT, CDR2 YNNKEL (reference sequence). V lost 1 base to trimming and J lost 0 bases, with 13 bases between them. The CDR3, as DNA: TGTGCCAGCAGCCAAGGAGGGGTCCCGGGCTCCTACAATGAGCAGTTCTTC. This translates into CASSQGGVPGSYNEQFF.

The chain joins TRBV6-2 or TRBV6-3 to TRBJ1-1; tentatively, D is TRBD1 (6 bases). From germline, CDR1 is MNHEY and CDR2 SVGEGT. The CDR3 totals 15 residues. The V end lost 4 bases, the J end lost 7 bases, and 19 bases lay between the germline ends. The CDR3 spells CASSSHLSGQIEAFF. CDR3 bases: TGTGCCAGCAGTTCCCATCTCTCTGGACAGATTGAAGCTTTCTTT.

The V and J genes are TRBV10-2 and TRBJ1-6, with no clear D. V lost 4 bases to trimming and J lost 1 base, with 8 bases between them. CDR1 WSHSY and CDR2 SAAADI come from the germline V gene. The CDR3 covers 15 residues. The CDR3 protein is CASSGMESYNSPLHF. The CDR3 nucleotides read TGCGCCAGCAGTGGGATGGAATCCTATAATTCACCCCTCCACTTT.

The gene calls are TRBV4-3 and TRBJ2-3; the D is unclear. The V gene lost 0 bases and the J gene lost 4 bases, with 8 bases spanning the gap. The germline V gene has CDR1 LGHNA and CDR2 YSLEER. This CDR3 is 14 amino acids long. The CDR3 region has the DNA TGCGCCAGCAGCCAAGATAGGCCTCCAGATACGCAGTATTTT. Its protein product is CASSQDRPPDTQYF.

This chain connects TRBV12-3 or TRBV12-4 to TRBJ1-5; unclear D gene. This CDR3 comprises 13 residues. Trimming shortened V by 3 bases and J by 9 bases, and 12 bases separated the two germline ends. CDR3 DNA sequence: TGTGCCAGCAGTTTGGGTAGGAGCAGGCCCCAGCATTTT. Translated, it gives CASSLGRSRPQHF.